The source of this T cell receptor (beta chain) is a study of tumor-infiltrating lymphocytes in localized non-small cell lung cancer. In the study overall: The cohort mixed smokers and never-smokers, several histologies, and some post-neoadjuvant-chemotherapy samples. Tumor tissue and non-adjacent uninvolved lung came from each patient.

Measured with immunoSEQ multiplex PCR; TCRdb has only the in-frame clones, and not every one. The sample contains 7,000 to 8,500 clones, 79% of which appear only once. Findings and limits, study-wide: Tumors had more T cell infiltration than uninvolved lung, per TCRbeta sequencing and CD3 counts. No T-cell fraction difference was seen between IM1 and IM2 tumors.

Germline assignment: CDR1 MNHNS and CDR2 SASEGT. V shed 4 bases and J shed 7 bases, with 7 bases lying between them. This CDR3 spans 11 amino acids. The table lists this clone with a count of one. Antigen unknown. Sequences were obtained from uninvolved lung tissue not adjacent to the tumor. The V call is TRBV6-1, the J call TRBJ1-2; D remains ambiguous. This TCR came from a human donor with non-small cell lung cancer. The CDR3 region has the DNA TGTGCCAGCAGTGGGGTGGTTGGCTACACCTTC. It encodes CASSGVVGYTF.